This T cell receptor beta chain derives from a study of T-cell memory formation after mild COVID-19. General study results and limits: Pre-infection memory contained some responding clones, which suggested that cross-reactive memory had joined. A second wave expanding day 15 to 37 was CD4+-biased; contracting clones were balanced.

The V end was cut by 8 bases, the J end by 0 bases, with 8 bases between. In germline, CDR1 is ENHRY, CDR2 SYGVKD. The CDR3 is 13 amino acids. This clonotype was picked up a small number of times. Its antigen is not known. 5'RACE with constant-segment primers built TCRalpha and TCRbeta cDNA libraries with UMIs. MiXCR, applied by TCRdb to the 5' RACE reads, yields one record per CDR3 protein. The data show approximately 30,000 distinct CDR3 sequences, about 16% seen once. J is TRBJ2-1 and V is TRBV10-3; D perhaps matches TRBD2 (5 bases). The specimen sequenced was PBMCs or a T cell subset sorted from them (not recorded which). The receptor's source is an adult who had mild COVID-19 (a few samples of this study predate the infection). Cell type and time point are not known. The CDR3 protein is CAIGLYSYNEQFF. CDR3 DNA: TGTGCCATCGGACTGTACTCCTACAATGAGCAGTTCTTC.